A selection of T cell receptor beta chains follows, all from one sample in a study of CD8 T cells in ankylosing spondylitis. TCRdb redid the calling of the 5' RACE reads with MiXCR, one entry per CDR3 protein. This table has around 280,000 distinct CDR3 sequences, 15% to 20% appearing once. The sequencing sample was made of blood, either unsorted or a sorted T cell fraction (not recorded which). The receptors shown here come from a male donor with ankylosing spondylitis or in good health (not recorded which). Each CDR3 is given with its conserved first and last residue. The D gene is left open where the match is weak. Clone size is not always given. Where it is, it says once, few, many or a class for expanded clones.

V gene	J gene	clone size	D gene	CDR3 protein	CDR3 DNA
TRBV10-1	TRBJ1-4	-	-	CASRTDALWAKLFF	TGCGCCAGCAGAACCGACGCCCTGTGGGCAAAACTGTTTTTT
TRBV12-3/TRBV12-4	TRBJ1-5	few	TRBD1	CASSPGQGPNQPQHF	TGTGCCAGCAGTCCCGGACAGGGCCCCAATCAGCCCCAGCATTTT
TRBV12-3/TRBV12-4	TRBJ2-5	-	TRBD1	CASSYHRDSQYF	TGTGCCAGCAGCTACCATCGGGACAGCCAGTACTTC
TRBV10-3	TRBJ2-1	-	-	CAISDRGANEQFF	TGTGCCATCAGTGATCGGGGAGCGAATGAGCAGTTCTTC
TRBV20-1	TRBJ1-1	few	-	CSAQDPNTEAFF	TGCAGTGCCCAGGACCCCAACACTGAAGCTTTCTTT
TRBV5-1	TRBJ2-1	many	-	CASSDSLWTSYNEQFF	TGCGCCAGCAGCGACTCTTTGTGGACATCCTACAATGAGCAGTTCTTC
TRBV20-1	TRBJ2-3	-	TRBD2	CSARDSGGHTDTQYF	TGCAGTGCTAGAGACAGCGGGGGACACACAGATACGCAGTATTTT
TRBV19	TRBJ2-2	-	-	CASRRDIPTGELFF	TGTGCCAGTAGGCGGGACATCCCCACCGGGGAGCTGTTTTTT
TRBV18	TRBJ1-2	-	-	CASSPNSNYGYTF	TGTGCCAGCTCCCCAAACTCCAACTATGGCTACACCTTC
TRBV9	TRBJ2-3	-	-	CASSVGDRISTDTQYF	TGTGCCAGCAGCGTAGGGGACCGGATTAGCACAGATACGCAGTATTTT
TRBV27	TRBJ2-4	-	TRBD2	CASSRLAGAMGKNIQYF	TGTGCCAGCAGTAGGCTAGCGGGGGCCATGGGCAAAAACATTCAGTACTTC
TRBV5-5	TRBJ1-1	-	-	CASSALRGNTAAFF	TGTGCCAGCAGCGCGCTTCGGGGTAACACTGCAGCTTTCTTT
TRBV20-1	TRBJ2-3	many	-	CSARAVITSTDTQYF	TGCAGTGCTAGGGCCGTGATCACTAGCACAGATACGCAGTATTTT
TRBV2	TRBJ2-5	-	-	CASSGRQGAGTQYF	TGTGCCAGCAGTGGTCGGCAAGGTGCAGGGACCCAGTACTTC
TRBV27	TRBJ2-1	-	TRBD2	CASSSPLAGGRNEQFF	TGTGCCAGCAGTTCCCCACTAGCGGGAGGGAGGAATGAGCAGTTCTTC
TRBV9	TRBJ2-3	-	TRBD2	CASSEGTNTDTQYF	TGTGCCAGCAGCGAGGGGACTAACACAGATACGCAGTATTTT